This T cell receptor (beta chain) was captured by sequencing in a study of graft-versus-host responses after intestinal transplantation. Sequenced by immunoSEQ multiplex PCR; TCRdb stores in-frame clones only, minus some. The sample contains about 14,000 clones, just under 30% of which appear only once. The CDR3 has 16 amino acids. Germline V gene sequence: CDR1 SEHNR, CDR2 FQNEAQ (reference sequence). Trimming left V 5 bases short and J 7 bases short, with 20 bases between. This clone was recorded a few times. The V call is TRBV7-9, the J call TRBJ1-4; possible D gene TRBD1, 5 bases. Sequenced material: alloreactive CD4+ T cells from a mixed lymphocyte reaction culture, taken before intestinal transplant. Regarding subset: CFSE-low proliferating T cells sorted from approximately six-day pre-transplant mixed lymphocyte reaction (GvH or HvG direction). This TCR was sampled from a human patient who received an intestinal transplant. The DNA for the CDR3 is TGTGCCAGCAGCGGTAACGCAGGGAGGGGAATTGAAAAACTGTTTTTT. Translating gives CASSGNAGRGIEKLFF.